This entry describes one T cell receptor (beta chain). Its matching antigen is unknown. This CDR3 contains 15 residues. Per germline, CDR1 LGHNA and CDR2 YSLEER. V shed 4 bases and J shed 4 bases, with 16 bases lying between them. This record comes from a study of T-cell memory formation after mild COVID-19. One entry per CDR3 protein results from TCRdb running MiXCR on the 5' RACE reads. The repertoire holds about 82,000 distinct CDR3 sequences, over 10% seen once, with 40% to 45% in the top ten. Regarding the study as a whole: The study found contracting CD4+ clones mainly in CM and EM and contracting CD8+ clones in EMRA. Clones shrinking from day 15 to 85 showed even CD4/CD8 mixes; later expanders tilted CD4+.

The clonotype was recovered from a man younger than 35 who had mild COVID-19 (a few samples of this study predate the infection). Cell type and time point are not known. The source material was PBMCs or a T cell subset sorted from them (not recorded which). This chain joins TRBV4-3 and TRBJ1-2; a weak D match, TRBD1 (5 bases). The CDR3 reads CASSLNHRDVYGYTF. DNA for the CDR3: TGCGCCAGCAGCCTAAATCACCGGGACGTCTATGGCTACACCTTC.